This is a list of T cell receptor beta chains from one sample in a study of blood T cell repertoires in COVID-19. The assay was immunoSEQ multiplex PCR, and TCRdb's table has in-frame clones only and misses some. Of 90,000 to 110,000 clones in the sample, around 82% are singletons; the top ten hold about 4.7%. Sequencing was done on a sample of peripheral blood. These receptors were taken from a human donor in a cohort sampled during active or convalescent COVID-19. The conserved cysteine and the conserved F or W are not part of the CDR3 here.

V gene: TRBV19; J gene: TRBJ2-1; CDR3 length: 13; CDR3 protein: ASSISGQGGDEQF
V gene: TRBV7-6; J gene: TRBJ1-1; CDR3 length: 14; CDR3 protein: ASSLALGRWNTEAF
V gene: TRBV6-5; J gene: TRBJ2-7; CDR3 length: 14; CDR3 protein: ASSYGAGGFRDEQY
V gene: TRBV5-1; J gene: TRBJ2-2; CDR3 length: 15; CDR3 protein: ASSTSPGKGGTGELF
V gene: TRBV5-1; J gene: TRBJ2-5; CDR3 length: 10; CDR3 protein: ASSLVQETQY
V gene: TRBV6-5; J gene: TRBJ2-2; CDR3 length: 12; CDR3 protein: ASSPRPTAGELF
V gene: TRBV7-9; J gene: TRBJ1-2; CDR3 length: 15; CDR3 protein: ASSLDMGAGLLYGYT
V gene: TRBV19; J gene: TRBJ1-6; CDR3 length: 11; CDR3 protein: ASSVDSNSPLH
V gene: TRBV24-1; J gene: TRBJ2-2; CDR3 length: 17; CDR3 protein: ATSDPGLAGGGGTGELF
V gene: TRBV2; J gene: TRBJ1-2; CDR3 length: 12; CDR3 protein: ASSYGGLNYGYT
V gene: TRBV6-5; J gene: TRBJ2-3; CDR3 length: 13; CDR3 protein: ASSSPRGGADTQY
V gene: TRBV5-6; J gene: TRBJ2-1; CDR3 length: 14; CDR3 protein: ASSLAGASDYNEQF
V gene: TRBV5-1; J gene: TRBJ1-1; CDR3 length: 14; CDR3 protein: ASSFQRSRDFGDAF
V gene: TRBV19; J gene: TRBJ2-5; CDR3 length: 11; CDR3 protein: ASSHDRQETQY
V gene: TRBV5-1; J gene: TRBJ2-2; CDR3 length: 13; CDR3 protein: ASSLATGHTGELF
V gene: TRBV2; J gene: TRBJ1-4; CDR3 length: 11; CDR3 protein: ASRTAAYEKLF
V gene: TRBV16; J gene: TRBJ1-5; CDR3 length: 12; CDR3 protein: ASSPNLRAYPQH
V gene: TRBV5-6; J gene: TRBJ1-1; CDR3 length: 11; CDR3 protein: ASSVGQYTEAF
V gene: TRBV5-1; J gene: TRBJ2-1; CDR3 length: 14; CDR3 protein: ASSSGGLAGRNEQF
V gene: TRBV18; J gene: TRBJ2-7; CDR3 length: 13; CDR3 protein: ASSEGGQGAYEQY
V gene: TRBV5-1; J gene: TRBJ2-3; CDR3 length: 14; CDR3 protein: ASRYKVGTDTDTQY
V gene: TRBV9; J gene: TRBJ2-5; CDR3 length: 13; CDR3 protein: ASSVNPQGQETQY
V gene: TRBV6-5; J gene: TRBJ2-1; CDR3 length: 13; CDR3 protein: ATFKGVAGVNEQF
V gene: TRBV11-2; J gene: TRBJ2-7; CDR3 length: 13; CDR3 protein: ASSRPPRERGEQY
V gene: TRBV19; J gene: TRBJ2-5; CDR3 length: 14; CDR3 protein: ASSIRTGGVRETQY
V gene: TRBV30; J gene: TRBJ1-5; CDR3 length: 13; CDR3 protein: AWSARGRGDQPQH
V gene: TRBV6-2/TRBV6-3; J gene: TRBJ1-1; CDR3 length: 11; CDR3 protein: ASSREGRTEAF
V gene: TRBV19; J gene: TRBJ2-5; CDR3 length: 9; CDR3 protein: ATGVGETQY
V gene: TRBV7-2; J gene: TRBJ2-7; CDR3 length: 13; CDR3 protein: ASSSTGLEASEQY
V gene: TRBV6-5; J gene: TRBJ1-5; CDR3 length: 13; CDR3 protein: ASRRGMAANQPQH
V gene: TRBV5-1; J gene: TRBJ2-3; CDR3 length: 13; CDR3 protein: ASSASGGAGDTQY
V gene: TRBV6-2/TRBV6-3; J gene: TRBJ2-1; CDR3 length: 14; CDR3 protein: ASSYGIRGAYNEQF
V gene: TRBV7-8; J gene: TRBJ2-5; CDR3 length: 16; CDR3 protein: ASSLSFVTSGFKRPQY
V gene: TRBV27; J gene: TRBJ2-7; CDR3 length: 11; CDR3 protein: ASRTSGTLEQY
V gene: TRBV7-9; J gene: TRBJ2-4; CDR3 length: 13; CDR3 protein: ASSFRQGGKNIQY
V gene: TRBV5-1; J gene: TRBJ1-5; CDR3 length: 13; CDR3 protein: ASSEDRASNQPQH
V gene: TRBV7-2; J gene: TRBJ2-1; CDR3 length: 12; CDR3 protein: ASVRDRVGNEQF
V gene: TRBV18; J gene: TRBJ2-7; CDR3 length: 12; CDR3 protein: ASSAGQGSFEQY
V gene: TRBV12-3/TRBV12-4; J gene: TRBJ1-2; CDR3 length: 11; CDR3 protein: ASRRHLGYGYT
V gene: TRBV12-3/TRBV12-4; J gene: TRBJ1-3; CDR3 length: 11; CDR3 protein: ASSSPFGNTIY
V gene: TRBV7-8; J gene: TRBJ1-6; CDR3 length: 13; CDR3 protein: ASSLAANYNSPLH
V gene: TRBV2; J gene: TRBJ2-7; CDR3 length: 11; CDR3 protein: ASSQTGFWEQY
V gene: TRBV24-1; J gene: TRBJ2-5; CDR3 length: 15; CDR3 protein: ATSEGGTGAPQETQY
V gene: TRBV5-4; J gene: TRBJ2-7; CDR3 length: 12; CDR3 protein: ASSSALLAYEQY
V gene: TRBV6-6; J gene: TRBJ2-5; CDR3 length: 10; CDR3 protein: ASWAQQETQY
V gene: TRBV10-3; J gene: TRBJ1-2; CDR3 length: 15; CDR3 protein: ATQDRDRGETNYGYT
V gene: TRBV5-1; J gene: TRBJ2-5; CDR3 length: 12; CDR3 protein: ASSLPGAEETQY
V gene: TRBV6-5; J gene: TRBJ2-6; CDR3 length: 13; CDR3 protein: ASTLSGSGANVLT
V gene: TRBV28; J gene: TRBJ1-6; CDR3 length: 12; CDR3 protein: ASGPPARGSPLH
V gene: TRBV5-1; J gene: TRBJ1-4; CDR3 length: 13; CDR3 protein: ASSLSGQGAEKLF
V gene: TRBV19; J gene: TRBJ2-3; CDR3 length: 12; CDR3 protein: ASSISTQGNTQY
V gene: TRBV12-5; J gene: TRBJ1-4; CDR3 length: 16; CDR3 protein: ASGLSKLGGTGNEKLF
V gene: TRBV5-1; J gene: TRBJ1-4; CDR3 length: 11; CDR3 protein: ASSPGHNEKLF
V gene: TRBV3-1/TRBV3-2; J gene: TRBJ2-2; CDR3 length: 10; CDR3 protein: ASSRGAGELF
V gene: TRBV29-1; J gene: TRBJ1-1; CDR3 length: 10; CDR3 protein: SVVPSRGEAF
V gene: TRBV10-3; J gene: TRBJ2-2; CDR3 length: 13; CDR3 protein: AIRRTETNTGELF
V gene: TRBV5-1; J gene: TRBJ1-1; CDR3 length: 13; CDR3 protein: ASSWADRGSTEAF
V gene: TRBV27; J gene: TRBJ2-7; CDR3 length: 13; CDR3 protein: ASSSLQQGSYEQY